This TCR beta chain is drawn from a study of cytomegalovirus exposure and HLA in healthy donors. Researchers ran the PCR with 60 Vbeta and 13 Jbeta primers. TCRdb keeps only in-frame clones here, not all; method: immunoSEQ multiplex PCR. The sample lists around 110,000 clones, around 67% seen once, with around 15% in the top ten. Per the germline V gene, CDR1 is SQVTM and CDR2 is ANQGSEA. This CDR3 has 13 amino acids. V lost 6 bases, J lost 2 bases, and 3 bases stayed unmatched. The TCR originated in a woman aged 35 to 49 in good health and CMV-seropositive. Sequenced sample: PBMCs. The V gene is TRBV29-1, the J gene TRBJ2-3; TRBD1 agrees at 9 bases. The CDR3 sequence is CSVWDRDTDTQYF. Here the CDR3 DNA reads TGCAGCGTATGGGACAGGGACACAGATACGCAGTATTTT.